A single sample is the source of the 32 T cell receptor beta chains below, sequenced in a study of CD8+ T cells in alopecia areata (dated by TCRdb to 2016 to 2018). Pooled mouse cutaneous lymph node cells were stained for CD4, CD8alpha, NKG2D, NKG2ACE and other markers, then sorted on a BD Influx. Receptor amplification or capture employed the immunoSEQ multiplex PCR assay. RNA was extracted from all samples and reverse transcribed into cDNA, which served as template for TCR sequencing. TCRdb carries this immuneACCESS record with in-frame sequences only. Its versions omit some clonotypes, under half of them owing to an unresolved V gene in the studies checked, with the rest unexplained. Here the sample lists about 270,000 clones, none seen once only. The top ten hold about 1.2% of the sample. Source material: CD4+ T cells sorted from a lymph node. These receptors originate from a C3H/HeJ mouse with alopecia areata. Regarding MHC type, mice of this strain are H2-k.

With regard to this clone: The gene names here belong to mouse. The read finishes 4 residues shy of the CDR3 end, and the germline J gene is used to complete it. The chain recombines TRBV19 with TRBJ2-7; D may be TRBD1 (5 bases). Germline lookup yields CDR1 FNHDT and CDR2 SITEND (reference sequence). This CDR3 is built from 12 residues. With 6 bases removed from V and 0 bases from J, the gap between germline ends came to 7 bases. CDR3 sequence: CASKGFSYEQYF. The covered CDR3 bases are TGTGCCAGCAAGGGGTTCTCCTAT.

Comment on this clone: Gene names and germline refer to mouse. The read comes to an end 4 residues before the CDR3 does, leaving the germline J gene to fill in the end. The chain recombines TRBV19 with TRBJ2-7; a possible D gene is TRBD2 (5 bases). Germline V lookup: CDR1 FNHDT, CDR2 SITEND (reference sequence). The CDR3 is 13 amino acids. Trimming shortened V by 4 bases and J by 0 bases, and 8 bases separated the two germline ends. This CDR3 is CASSLLGSYEQYF. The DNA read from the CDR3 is TGTGCCAGCAGTCTCCTGGGCTCCTAT.

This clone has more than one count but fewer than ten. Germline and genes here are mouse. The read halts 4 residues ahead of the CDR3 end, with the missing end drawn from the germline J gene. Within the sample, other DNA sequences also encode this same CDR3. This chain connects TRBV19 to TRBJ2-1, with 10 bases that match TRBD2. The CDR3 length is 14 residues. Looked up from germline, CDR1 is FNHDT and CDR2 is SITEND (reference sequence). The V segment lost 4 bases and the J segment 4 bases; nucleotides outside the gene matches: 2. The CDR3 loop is CASSRTGGYAEQFF. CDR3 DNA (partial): TGTGCCAGCAGTCGGACTGGGGGTTATGCT.

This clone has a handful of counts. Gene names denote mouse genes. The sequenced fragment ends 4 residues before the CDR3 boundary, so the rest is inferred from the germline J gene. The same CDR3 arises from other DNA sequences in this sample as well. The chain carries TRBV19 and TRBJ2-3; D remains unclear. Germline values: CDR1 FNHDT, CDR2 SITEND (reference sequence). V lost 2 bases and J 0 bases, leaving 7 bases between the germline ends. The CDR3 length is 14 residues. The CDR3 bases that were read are TGTGCCAGCAGTATCCAGTCTAGTGCAGAA. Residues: CASSIQSSAE. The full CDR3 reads CASSIQSSAETLYF.

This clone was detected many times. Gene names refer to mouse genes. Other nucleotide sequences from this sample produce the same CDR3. The sequenced part of the CDR3 DNA is TGCACCTGCAGTGCAGTACTGGGCTCTAGTGCAGAA. This gives the protein CTCSAVLGSSAE. The CDR3 in full is CTCSAVLGSSAETLYF. The chain uses TRBV1 and TRBJ2-3; possibly TRBD2 for D (6 bases). The sequence runs out 4 residues before the end of the CDR3; the remainder is reconstructed from the germline J gene. Per the germline V gene, CDR1 is NSQYPW and CDR2 is LRSPGD (reference sequence). V was trimmed by 1 base and J by 0 bases, leaving 11 bases between them. The CDR3 is 16 residues long.

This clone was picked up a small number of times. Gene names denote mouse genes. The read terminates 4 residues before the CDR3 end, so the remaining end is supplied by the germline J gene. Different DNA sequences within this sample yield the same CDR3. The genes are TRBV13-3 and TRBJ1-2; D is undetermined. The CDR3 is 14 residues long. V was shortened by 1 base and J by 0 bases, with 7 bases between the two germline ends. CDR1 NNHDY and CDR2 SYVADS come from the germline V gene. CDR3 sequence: CASSDQAANSDYTF. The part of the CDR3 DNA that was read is TGTGCCAGCAGTGATCAGGCCGCAAACTCC.

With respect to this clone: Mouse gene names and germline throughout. The part of the CDR3 DNA that was read is TGTGCCAGCAGCACACAGGGAGGGGGCACCGGG. It specifies CASSTQGGGTG. The whole CDR3 protein is CASSTQGGGTGQLYF. This chain joins TRBV19 and TRBJ2-2; D may be TRBD1 (6 bases). The read comes to an end 4 residues before the CDR3 does, leaving the germline J gene to fill in the end. CDR1 and CDR2 (germline): FNHDT, SITEND (reference sequence). V lost 5 bases to trimming and J lost 4 bases, with 15 bases between them. The CDR3 runs 15 residues.

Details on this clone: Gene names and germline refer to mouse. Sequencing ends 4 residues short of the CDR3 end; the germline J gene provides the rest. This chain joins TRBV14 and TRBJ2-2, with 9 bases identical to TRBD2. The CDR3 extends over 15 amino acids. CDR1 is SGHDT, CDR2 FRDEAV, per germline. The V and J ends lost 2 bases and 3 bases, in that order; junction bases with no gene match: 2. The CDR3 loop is CASSFWGGHTGQLYF. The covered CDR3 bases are TGTGCCAGCAGTTTTTGGGGGGGCCACACCGGG.

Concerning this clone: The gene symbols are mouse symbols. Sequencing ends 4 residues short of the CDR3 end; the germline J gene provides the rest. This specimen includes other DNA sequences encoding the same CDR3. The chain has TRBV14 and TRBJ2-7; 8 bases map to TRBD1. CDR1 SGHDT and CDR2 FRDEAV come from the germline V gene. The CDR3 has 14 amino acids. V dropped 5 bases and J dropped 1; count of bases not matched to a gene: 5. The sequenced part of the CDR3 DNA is TGTGCCAGCAGCCCCGGGACAGGATCCTAT. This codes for CASSPGTGSY. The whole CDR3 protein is CASSPGTGSYEQYF.

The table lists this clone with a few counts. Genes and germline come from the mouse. CDR3 DNA (partial): TGTGCCAGCAGTATTCCGACAGGAGCAAACACA. Its translation is CASSIPTGANT. The entire CDR3 reads CASSIPTGANTEVFF. The V gene is TRBV19, the J gene TRBJ1-1, with TRBD1 as a possible D gene (6 bases). Coverage ceases 4 residues before the CDR3 finishes, and the germline J gene fills in the end. Germline V gene data show CDR1 as FNHDT and CDR2 as SITEND (reference sequence). The CDR3 runs 15 residues. The germline V and J ends were trimmed by 2 bases and 0 bases, with 11 bases remaining between them. The full variable domain, its missing parts supplied by reference TRBV19 and TRBJ1-1, is GGIITQTPKFLIGQEGQKLTLKCQQNFNHDTMYWYRQDSGKGLRLIYYSITENDLQKGDLSEGYDASREKKSSFSLTVTSAQKNEMAVFLCASSIPTGANTEVFFGKGTRLTVV.

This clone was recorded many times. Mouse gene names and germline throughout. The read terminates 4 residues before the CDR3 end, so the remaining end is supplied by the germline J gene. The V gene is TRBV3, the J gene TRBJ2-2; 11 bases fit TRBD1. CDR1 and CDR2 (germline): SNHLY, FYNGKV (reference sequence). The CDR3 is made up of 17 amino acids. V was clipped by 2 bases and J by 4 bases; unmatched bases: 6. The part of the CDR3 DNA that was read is TGTGCCAGCAGCTTATCAGGGACAGGGGGGGGCACCGGG. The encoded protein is CASSLSGTGGGTG. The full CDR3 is CASSLSGTGGGTGQLYF.

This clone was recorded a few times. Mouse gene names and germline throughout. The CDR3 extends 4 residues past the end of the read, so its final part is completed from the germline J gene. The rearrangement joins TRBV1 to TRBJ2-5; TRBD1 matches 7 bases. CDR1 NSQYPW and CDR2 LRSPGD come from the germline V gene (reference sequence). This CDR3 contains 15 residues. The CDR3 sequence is CTCSADPGQKDTQYF. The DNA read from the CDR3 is TGCACCTGCAGTGCAGATCCGGGACAGAAAGAC.

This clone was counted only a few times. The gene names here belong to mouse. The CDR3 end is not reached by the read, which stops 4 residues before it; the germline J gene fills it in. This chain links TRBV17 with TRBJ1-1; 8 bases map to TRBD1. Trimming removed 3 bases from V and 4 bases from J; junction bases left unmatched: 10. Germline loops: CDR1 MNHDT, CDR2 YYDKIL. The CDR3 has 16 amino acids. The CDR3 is CASSRGRGRGSTEVFF. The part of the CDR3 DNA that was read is TGTGCTAGCAGTAGGGGCAGGGGGCGCGGGAGCACA. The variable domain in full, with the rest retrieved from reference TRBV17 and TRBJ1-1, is DTTVKQNPRYKLARVGKPVNLICSQTMNHDTMYWYQKKPNQAPKLLLFYYDKILNREADTFEKFQSSRPNNSFCSLYIGSAGLEYSAMYLCASSRGRGRGSTEVFFGKGTRLTVV.

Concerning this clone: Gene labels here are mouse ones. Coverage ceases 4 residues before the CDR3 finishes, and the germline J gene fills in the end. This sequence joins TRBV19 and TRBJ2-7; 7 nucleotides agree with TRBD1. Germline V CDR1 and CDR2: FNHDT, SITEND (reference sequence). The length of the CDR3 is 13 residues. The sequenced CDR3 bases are TGTGCCAGCAGTTCGGGACAGACTTAT. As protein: CASSSGQTY. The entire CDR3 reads CASSSGQTYEQYF.

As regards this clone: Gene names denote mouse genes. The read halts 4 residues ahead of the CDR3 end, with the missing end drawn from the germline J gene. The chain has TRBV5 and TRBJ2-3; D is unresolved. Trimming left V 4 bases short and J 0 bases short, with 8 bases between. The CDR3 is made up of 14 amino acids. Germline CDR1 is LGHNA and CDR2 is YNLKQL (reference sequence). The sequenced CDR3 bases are TGTGCCAGCAGCCTACAGTCTAGTGCAGAA. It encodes CASSLQSSAE. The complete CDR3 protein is CASSLQSSAETLYF.

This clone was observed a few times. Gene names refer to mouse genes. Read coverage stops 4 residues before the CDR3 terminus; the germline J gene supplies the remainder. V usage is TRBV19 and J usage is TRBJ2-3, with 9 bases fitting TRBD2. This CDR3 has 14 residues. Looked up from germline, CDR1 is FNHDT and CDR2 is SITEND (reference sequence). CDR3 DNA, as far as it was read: TGTGCCAGCAGTCGCAGGACTGGGGTAGAA. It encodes CASSRRTGVE. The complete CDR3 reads CASSRRTGVETLYF. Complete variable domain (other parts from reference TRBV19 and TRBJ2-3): GGIITQTPKFLIGQEGQKLTLKCQQNFNHDTMYWYRQDSGKGLRLIYYSITENDLQKGDLSEGYDASREKKSSFSLTVTSAQKNEMAVFLCASSRRTGVETLYFGSGTRLTVL.

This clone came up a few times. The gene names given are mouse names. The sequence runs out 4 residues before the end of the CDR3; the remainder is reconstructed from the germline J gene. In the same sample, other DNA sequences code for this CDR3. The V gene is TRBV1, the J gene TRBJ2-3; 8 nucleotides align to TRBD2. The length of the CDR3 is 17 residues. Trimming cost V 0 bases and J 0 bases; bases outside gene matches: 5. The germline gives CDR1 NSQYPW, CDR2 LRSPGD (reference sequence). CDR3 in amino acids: CTCSADLWGASAETLYF. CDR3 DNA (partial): TGCACCTGCAGTGCAGATCTCTGGGGGGCAAGTGCAGAA.

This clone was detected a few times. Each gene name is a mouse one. CDR3 sequence: CASSEGRSSAETLYF. The CDR3 DNA, read in part, is TGTGCCAGCAGTGAAGGCAGGTCGAGTGCAGAA. The V gene is TRBV13-3, the J gene TRBJ2-3, with no clear D. The read falls 4 residues short of the CDR3 end, and the missing part is taken from the germline J gene. This CDR3 is built from 15 residues. Trimming took off 2 bases at V and 0 bases at J, with 10 bases between the two ends. Germline V CDR1 and CDR2: NNHDY, SYVADS.

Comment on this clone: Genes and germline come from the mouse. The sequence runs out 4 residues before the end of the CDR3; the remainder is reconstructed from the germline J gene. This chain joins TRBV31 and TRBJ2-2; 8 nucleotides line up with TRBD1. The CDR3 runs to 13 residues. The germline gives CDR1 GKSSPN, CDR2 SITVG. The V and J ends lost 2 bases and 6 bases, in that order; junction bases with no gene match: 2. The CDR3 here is CAWSDRGAGQLYF. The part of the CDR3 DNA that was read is TGTGCCTGGAGTGACAGGGGTGCCGGG. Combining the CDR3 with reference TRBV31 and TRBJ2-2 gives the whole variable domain AQTIHQWPVAEIKAVGSPLSLGCTIKGKSSPNLYWYWQATGGTLQQLFYSITVGQVESVVQLNLSASRPKDDQFILSTEKLLLSHSGFYLCAWSDRGAGQLYFGEGSKLTVL.

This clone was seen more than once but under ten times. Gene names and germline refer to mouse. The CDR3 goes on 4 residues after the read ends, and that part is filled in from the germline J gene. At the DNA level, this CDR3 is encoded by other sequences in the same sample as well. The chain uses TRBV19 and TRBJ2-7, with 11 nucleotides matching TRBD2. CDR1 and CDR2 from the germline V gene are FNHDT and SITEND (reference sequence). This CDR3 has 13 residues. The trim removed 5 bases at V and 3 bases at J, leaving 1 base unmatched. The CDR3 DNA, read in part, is TGTGCCAGCAGGACTGGGGGGGTCTAT. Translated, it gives CASRTGGVY. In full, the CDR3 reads CASRTGGVYEQYF.

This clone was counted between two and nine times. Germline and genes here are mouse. The CDR3 DNA, read in part, is TGTGCCAGCAGTGCCGACTGGGGCTATGCT. As protein: CASSADWGYA. The CDR3 in its entirety is CASSADWGYAEQFF. The J gene is TRBJ2-1, the V gene TRBV19; 8 bases are shared with TRBD2. Read coverage stops 4 residues before the CDR3 terminus; the germline J gene supplies the remainder. Germline CDR1 FNHDT, CDR2 SITEND (reference sequence). J was trimmed by 3 bases and V by 4 bases; bases with no gene match: 3. The CDR3 sequence is 14 residues long.

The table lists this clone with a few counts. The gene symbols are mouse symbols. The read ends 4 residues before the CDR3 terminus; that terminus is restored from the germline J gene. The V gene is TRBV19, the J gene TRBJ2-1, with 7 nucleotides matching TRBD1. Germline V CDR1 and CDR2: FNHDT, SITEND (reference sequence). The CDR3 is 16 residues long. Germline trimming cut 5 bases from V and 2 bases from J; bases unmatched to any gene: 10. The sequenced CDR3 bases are TGTGCCAGCAGACTACGGGACAGCCCCTACTATGCT. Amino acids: CASRLRDSPYYA. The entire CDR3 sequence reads CASRLRDSPYYAEQFF.

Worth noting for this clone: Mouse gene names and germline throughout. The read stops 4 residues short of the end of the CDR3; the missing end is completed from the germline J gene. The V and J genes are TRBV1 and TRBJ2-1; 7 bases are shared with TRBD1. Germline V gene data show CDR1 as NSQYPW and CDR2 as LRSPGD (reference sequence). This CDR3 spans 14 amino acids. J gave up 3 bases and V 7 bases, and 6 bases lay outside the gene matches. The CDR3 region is CTCTWDRVYAEQFF. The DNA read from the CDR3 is TGCACCTGCACTTGGGACAGAGTCTATGCT.

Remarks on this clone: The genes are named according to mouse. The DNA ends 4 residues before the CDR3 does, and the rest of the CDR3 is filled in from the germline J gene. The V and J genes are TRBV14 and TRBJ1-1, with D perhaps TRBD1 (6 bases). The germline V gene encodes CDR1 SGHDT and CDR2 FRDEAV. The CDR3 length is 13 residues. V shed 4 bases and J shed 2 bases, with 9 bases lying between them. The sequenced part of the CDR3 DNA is TGTGCCAGCAGTCGGGACAATAACACA. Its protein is CASSRDNNT. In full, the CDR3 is CASSRDNNTEVFF. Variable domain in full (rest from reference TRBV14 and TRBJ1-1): EAGVTQSPRYAVLQEGQAVSFWCDPISGHDTLYWYQQPRDQGPQLLVYFRDEAVIDNSQLPSDRFSAVRPKGTNSTLKIQSAKQGDTATYLCASSRDNNTEVFFGKGTRLTVV.

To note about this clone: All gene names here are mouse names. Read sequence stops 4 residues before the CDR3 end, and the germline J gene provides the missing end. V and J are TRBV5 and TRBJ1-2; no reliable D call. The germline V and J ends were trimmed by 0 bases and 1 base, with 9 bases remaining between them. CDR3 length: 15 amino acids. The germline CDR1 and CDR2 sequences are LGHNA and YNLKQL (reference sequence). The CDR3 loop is CASSQDPGRNSDYTF. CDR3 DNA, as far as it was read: TGTGCCAGCAGCCAAGACCCAGGCCGAAACTCC.

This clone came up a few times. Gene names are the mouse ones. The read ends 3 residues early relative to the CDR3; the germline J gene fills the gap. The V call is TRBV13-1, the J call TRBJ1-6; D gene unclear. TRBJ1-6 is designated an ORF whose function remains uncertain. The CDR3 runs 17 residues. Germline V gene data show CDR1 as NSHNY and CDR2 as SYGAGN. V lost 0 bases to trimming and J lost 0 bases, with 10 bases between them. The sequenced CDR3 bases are TGTGCCAGCAGTGATGGAGACACCAATTCCTATAATTCGCCC. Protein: CASSDGDTNSYNSP. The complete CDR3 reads CASSDGDTNSYNSPLYF.

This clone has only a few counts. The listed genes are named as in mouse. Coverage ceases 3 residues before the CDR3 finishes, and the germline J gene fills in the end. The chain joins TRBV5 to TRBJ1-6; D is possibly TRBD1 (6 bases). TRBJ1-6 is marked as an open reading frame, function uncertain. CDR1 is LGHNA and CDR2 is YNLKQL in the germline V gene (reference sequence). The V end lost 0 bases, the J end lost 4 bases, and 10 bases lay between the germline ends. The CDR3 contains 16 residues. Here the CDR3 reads CASSQEWGAYNSPLYF. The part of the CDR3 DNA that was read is TGTGCCAGCAGCCAAGAATGGGGGGCGTATAATTCGCCC.

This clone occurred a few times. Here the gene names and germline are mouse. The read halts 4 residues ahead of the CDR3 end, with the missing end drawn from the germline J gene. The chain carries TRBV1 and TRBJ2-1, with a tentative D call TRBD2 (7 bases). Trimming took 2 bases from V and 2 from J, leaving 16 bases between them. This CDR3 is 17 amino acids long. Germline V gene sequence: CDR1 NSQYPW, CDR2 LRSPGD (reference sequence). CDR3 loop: CTCSAKNRGAYYAEQFF. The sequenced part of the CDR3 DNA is TGCACCTGCAGTGCAAAAAATAGGGGGGCTTACTATGCT.

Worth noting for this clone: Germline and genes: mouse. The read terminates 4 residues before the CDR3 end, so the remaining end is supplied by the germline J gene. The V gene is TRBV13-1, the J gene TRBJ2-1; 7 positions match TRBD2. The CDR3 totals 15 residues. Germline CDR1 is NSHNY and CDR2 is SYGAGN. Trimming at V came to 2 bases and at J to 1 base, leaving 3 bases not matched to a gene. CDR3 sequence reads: CASSEDWPNYAEQFF. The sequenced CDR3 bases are TGTGCCAGCAGTGAGGACTGGCCCAACTATGCT.

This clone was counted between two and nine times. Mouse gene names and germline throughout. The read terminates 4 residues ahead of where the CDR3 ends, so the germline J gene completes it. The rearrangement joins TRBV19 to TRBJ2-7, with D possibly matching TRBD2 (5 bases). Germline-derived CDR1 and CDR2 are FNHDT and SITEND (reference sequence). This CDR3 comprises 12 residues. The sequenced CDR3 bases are TGTGCCAGCAGTATAGTTGGGGAT. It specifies CASSIVGD. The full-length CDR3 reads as CASSIVGDEQYF.

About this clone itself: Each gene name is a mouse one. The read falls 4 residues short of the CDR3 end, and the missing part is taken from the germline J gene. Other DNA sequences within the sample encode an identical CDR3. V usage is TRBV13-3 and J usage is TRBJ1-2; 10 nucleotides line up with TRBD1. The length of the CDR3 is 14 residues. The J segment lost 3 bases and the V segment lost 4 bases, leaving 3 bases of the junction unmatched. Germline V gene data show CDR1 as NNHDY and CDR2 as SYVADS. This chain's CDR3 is CASSRDRGDSDYTF. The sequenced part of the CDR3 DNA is TGTGCCAGCAGTCGGGACAGGGGAGACTCC.

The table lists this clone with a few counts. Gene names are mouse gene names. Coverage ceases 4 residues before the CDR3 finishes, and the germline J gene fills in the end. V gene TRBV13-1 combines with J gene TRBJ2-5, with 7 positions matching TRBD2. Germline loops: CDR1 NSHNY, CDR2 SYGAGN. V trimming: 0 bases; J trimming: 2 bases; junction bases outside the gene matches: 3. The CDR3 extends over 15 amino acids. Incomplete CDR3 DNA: TGTGCCAGCAGTGATGCACTGGGGTTCCAAGAC. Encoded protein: CASSDALGFQD. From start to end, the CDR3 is CASSDALGFQDTQYF.